Each of the 2 T cell receptor beta chains below was sequenced from the same sample in a study of shared clonotypes between healthy human individuals. Libraries were prepared by immunoSEQ multiplex PCR; TCRdb keeps only in-frame clonotypes and omits some of them. Of 1,400,000 or so clones listed, approximately 98.5% are singletons. Sequencing was done on a sample of naive CD4+ T cells sorted from blood. Documented subset: CD45RA+ positively selected. The receptors derive from a man aged 30-40 years in good health.

Comment on this clone: Other nucleotide sequences from this sample produce the same CDR3. CDR3 coding DNA: TGTGCCATCACCGGACAGGTGAACACTGAAGCTTTCTTT. Its translation: CAITGQVNTEAFF. The chain carries TRBV10-3 and TRBJ1-1, with 7 nucleotides matching TRBD1. The V gene's germline CDR1 is ENHRY and CDR2 SYGVKD. Trimming took 7 bases from V and 0 from J; bases not matched to a gene: 2. The CDR3 is 13 amino acids.

The chain joins TRBV19 to TRBJ2-6; TRBD1 matches 9 bases. There are 19 residues in the CDR3. V shed 0 bases and J 0 bases; nucleotides not matched to a gene: 6. Germline V gene data show CDR1 as LNHDA and CDR2 as SQIVND (reference sequence). The CDR3 DNA sequence: TGTGCCAGTAGTATAGACCCCGGGACAGGGTTCTCTGGGGCCAACGTCCTGACTTTC. Protein sequence: CASSIDPGTGFSGANVLTF.